This TCR beta chain was profiled in a study of blood T cells in healthy people across ages. A second PCR of about 7 to 12 cycles used a sample-barcoded 5' primer and a J-beta primer mix. TCRdb ran MiXCR on the 5' RACE reads and lists one entry per CDR3 protein. The sample lists 700,000 or so distinct CDR3 sequences, about a fifth occurring once. The CDR3 length is 17 residues. Looked up from germline, CDR1 is SGHRS and CDR2 is YFSETQ. With 4 bases removed from V and 2 bases from J, the gap between germline ends came to 20 bases. This clonotype was counted once. The sequenced sample consisted of blood. This TCR was recovered from a man between 65 and 85 years old in good health. The chain couples TRBV5-1 to TRBJ2-3; D gene unclear. For the CDR3, the DNA is TGCGCCAGCAGCCCGGCAAGTCTGGCGATGCCCACAGATACGCAGTATTTT. As protein: CASSPASLAMPTDTQYF.